Listed below are T cell receptor beta chains from one sample, sequenced in a study of a mutant IDH1 vaccine in newly diagnosed glioma. Libraries were prepared by immunoSEQ multiplex PCR; TCRdb keeps only in-frame clonotypes and omits some of them. Of 50,000 to 70,000 clones listed, roughly 80% were seen once; the top ten hold roughly 4%. No cognate antigen is known for these TCRs. The sequencing used PBMCs, collected from a glioma patient whose treatment included an IDH1 peptide vaccine. The receptors stem from a man aged 25-45 years with glioma. The CDR3 runs from the conserved cysteine through the conserved F or W.

v_call,j_call,cdr3_aa
TRBV7-9,TRBJ1-1,CATGRPEAFF
TRBV19,TRBJ1-1,CASSITGDAEAFF
TRBV28,TRBJ1-2,CATSTGVYGYTF
TRBV7-9,TRBJ1-6,CASSEQGAVSPLHF
TRBV7-6,TRBJ2-7,CASSSGTGGGDEQYF
TRBV7-9,TRBJ2-3,CASSPPRHGTDTQYF
TRBV5-1,TRBJ2-3,CASSFLELLQGRDTQYF
TRBV10-1,TRBJ2-1,CASSESRTSGRPYEQFF
TRBV29-1,TRBJ1-2,CSVGTGGVYGYTF
TRBV29-1,TRBJ2-1,CSTLSGTGGSYNEQFF
TRBV7-2,TRBJ1-2,CASSLARQGGYGYTF
TRBV4-1,TRBJ1-2,CASSHQSRTRPGDYGYTF
TRBV6-5,TRBJ1-5,CASSYSNRGGNQPQHF
TRBV5-1,TRBJ2-1,CASSLDRPSYNEQFF
TRBV5-1,TRBJ2-5,CASSLVTQETQYF
TRBV4-2,TRBJ1-6,CASSQVTQGALHSPLHF
TRBV10-3,TRBJ2-1,CAAGGEINNEQFF
TRBV6-1,TRBJ2-1,CASRGWDRDINEQFF
TRBV5-1,TRBJ1-2,CASSLGTGSAGYTF
TRBV14,TRBJ2-7,CASSQYFGTGAYSYEQYF
TRBV6-5,TRBJ1-2,CASSYGQGARGYTF
TRBV6-6,TRBJ2-2,CASQGQPNTGELFF
TRBV18,TRBJ2-7,CASSPVRLSGGGSYEQYF
TRBV7-8,TRBJ2-3,CASSSHPAGGDDTQYF
TRBV10-2,TRBJ1-5,CASSETTGVSQPQHF
TRBV5-4,TRBJ2-2,CASSPGEAGTGELFF
TRBV19,TRBJ1-1,CASSDLSGGWTEAFF
TRBV28,TRBJ2-5,CASSLAGGETQYF
TRBV28,TRBJ2-5,CASSFTAGGSVETQYF
TRBV6-5,TRBJ1-2,CASRKFTQGIYGYTF
TRBV10-1,TRBJ1-2,CASSGLGGYTF
TRBV12-5,TRBJ2-2,CASGFARGFNNARNTGELFF
TRBV7-2,TRBJ2-7,CASSLGQGFGEQYF
TRBV19,TRBJ2-3,CASSTRQGTDTQYF
TRBV19,TRBJ1-5,CASSTGGSSNQPQHF
TRBV28,TRBJ1-5,CASSGPRYEPQHF
TRBV5-1,TRBJ2-5,CASSPSPVGGAMETQYF
TRBV4-1,TRBJ2-7,CASSQGVTSGSYEQYF
TRBV11-3,TRBJ1-2,CASSLDGTGYGYTF